Included here is one TCR beta chain sequence, with context. Its antigen is as yet unknown. Some clones are missing from TCRdb's copy, which holds only in-frame ones; the method was immunoSEQ multiplex PCR. Of 82,000 or so clones listed, over 75% were seen once; the top ten hold 2% to 2.5%. Time point noted: week 23, last vaccination. What each vaccine dose contained was 300 ug of mutant IDH1 20-mer peptide, accompanied by topical imiquimod. Astrocytomas that were new, WHO grade 3 or 4, IDH1-mutant and ATRX-lost were present in the donors. Germline V CDR1 and CDR2: MDHEN, SYDVKM. The CDR3 runs to 14 residues. Deletions cut 2 bases from V and 5 bases from J, with 11 bases between. The data are from a study of a mutant IDH1 vaccine in newly diagnosed glioma. The overall study: The patients were given eight vaccinations, one each in weeks 1, 3, 5, 7, 11, 15, 19 and 23. In some groups vaccination began 4-6 weeks post-radiotherapy; others received it with temozolomide. Study results and limitations: Apparently unrelated to pseudoprogression were changes in the top peripheral T cell clonotypes.

Sequenced here: PBMCs, sampled from a glioma patient whose treatment included an IDH1 peptide vaccine. The chain has TRBV28 and TRBJ2-3; no clear D gene. The receptor's source is a man aged 30 to 45 with glioma. Some clones in this sample may be carry-over from other donors' samples. The CDR3 reads CASSLRSPIDTQYF. Written as DNA, the CDR3 is TGTGCCAGCAGTTTAAGGAGCCCGATAGATACGCAGTATTTT.